This T cell receptor beta chain was sequenced during a study of blood T cells in healthy people across ages. For this clonotype: Antigen specificity is unknown.

General study findings and limits: Across samples, TCR beta diversity tracked strongly with naive T cell percentage.

With 4 bases removed from V and 4 bases from J, the gap between germline ends came to 15 bases. CDR1 and CDR2 from the germline V gene are SQVTM and ANQGSEA. This CDR3 is 14 amino acids long. Together with a sample-barcoded 5' primer, a J-beta primer mix was included in a second PCR lasting roughly 6 to 12 cycles. Sequencing yielded, for each sample, at least 2.5 million paired-end reads carrying CDR3. In TCRdb, the 5' RACE reads were re-called with MiXCR into one record per CDR3 protein. The table includes roughly 800,000 distinct CDR3 sequences, roughly 64% detected once. There were healthy Caucasian individuals from Russia, aged about 6 to 95, serving as donors.

The chain employs TRBV29-1 and TRBJ2-3; D tentatively fits TRBD1 or TRBD2 (5 bases each). The receptor's source is a young man in good health. Sequenced material: blood. As DNA, the CDR3 is TGCAGCGTTGGCCCGGGGCAGGTGGCAGATACGCAGTATTTT. This encodes CSVGPGQVADTQYF.